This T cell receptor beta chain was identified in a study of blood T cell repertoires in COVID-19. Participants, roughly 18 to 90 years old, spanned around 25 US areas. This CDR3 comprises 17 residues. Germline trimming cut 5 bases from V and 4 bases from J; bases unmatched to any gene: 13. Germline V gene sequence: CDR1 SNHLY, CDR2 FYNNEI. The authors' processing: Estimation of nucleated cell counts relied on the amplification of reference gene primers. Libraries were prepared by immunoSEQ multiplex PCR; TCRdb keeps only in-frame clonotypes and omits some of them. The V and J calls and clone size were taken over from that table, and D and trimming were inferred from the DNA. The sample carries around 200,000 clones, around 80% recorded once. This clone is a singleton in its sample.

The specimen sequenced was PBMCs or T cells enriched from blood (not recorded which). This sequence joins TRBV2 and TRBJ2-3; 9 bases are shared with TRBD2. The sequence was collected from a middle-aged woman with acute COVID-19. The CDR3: CASSPVLWAGGPDTQYF. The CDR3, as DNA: TGTGCCAGCAGTCCCGTCCTATGGGCGGGAGGGCCAGATACGCAGTATTTT.